A single sample gave rise to the 9 T cell receptor beta chains below, sequenced in a study of chemoradiotherapy in HPV16-positive cancers. Assay used: immunoSEQ multiplex PCR; TCRdb lists only in-frame clones, some missing. The sample includes roughly 5,400 clones, more than 85% seen only once; the top ten take approximately 4%. The material was obtained from a patient who underwent chemoradiotherapy. The receptors here all came from a human donor with HPV-associated anogenital cancer.

The chain recombines TRBV7-9 with TRBJ1-1, with a tentative D call TRBD1 (6 bases). V lost 5 bases and J lost 5, with 9 bases in between. Germline V gene lookup returns CDR1 SEHNR and CDR2 FQNEAQ (reference sequence). The CDR3 totals 12 residues. CDR3 DNA: TGTGCCAGCAGCCAAGGGGGAACTGAAGCTTTCTTT. It encodes CASSQGGTEAFF.

The chain combines TRBV7-2 with TRBJ1-4, with D perhaps TRBD1 (6 bases). Germline V lookup: CDR1 SGHTA, CDR2 FQGNSA. The germline V and J ends were trimmed by 5 bases and 4 bases, with 17 bases remaining between them. The CDR3 runs 16 residues. The CDR3 DNA reads TGTGCCAGCAGCCCGACAGGCGATCACTTTAATGAAAAACTGTTTTTT. Amino acid sequence: CASSPTGDHFNEKLFF.

This clone was detected once. The junction differs from germline at one of its ends, possibly a read error. Other DNA sequences from this sample encode an identical CDR3 as well. V usage is TRBV7-8 and J usage is TRBJ2-2; tentatively, D is TRBD1 or TRBD2 (5 bases each). The CDR3 covers 13 residues. CDR1 and CDR2 from the germline V gene are SGHVS and FQNEAQ. The CDR3 sequence is CASSLVDTGELFF. CDR3 coding DNA: TGTGCTAGCAGCTTAGTGGACACCGGGGAGCTGTTTTTC.

The gene calls are TRBV2 and TRBJ1-2; D gene ambiguous. The V and J ends lost 3 bases and 6 bases respectively, with 11 bases between them. This CDR3 has 13 residues. Germline lookup yields CDR1 SNHLY and CDR2 FYNNEI. The CDR3 DNA reads TGTGCCAGCAGTGAGGCAGTGCGGGATGGCTACACCTTC. This sequence encodes CASSEAVRDGYTF.

The CDR3 DNA is TGTGCCAGCAGCTTAACACCGGATGAGCAGTTCTTC. It specifies CASSLTPDEQFF. The rearrangement joins TRBV11-3 to TRBJ2-1; D call uncertain. V was pared by 2 bases and J by 8 bases, with 7 bases between. The CDR3 runs to 12 residues. The germline gives CDR1 SGHNT, CDR2 YENEEA.

The rearrangement links TRBV4-3 to TRBJ2-1, with 8 bases lining up with TRBD2. Germline trimming cut 1 base from V and 0 bases from J; bases unmatched to any gene: 5. The germline gives CDR1 LGHNA, CDR2 YSLEER. The CDR3 runs to 17 residues. CDR3 region: CASSQGRRGDSYNEQFF. The CDR3 DNA reads TGCGCCAGCAGCCAAGGGCGGCGGGGGGACTCCTACAATGAGCAGTTCTTC.

This clone was detected once. The V call is TRBV29-1, the J call TRBJ2-7, with 7 bases that match TRBD1. J was trimmed by 3 bases and V by 2 bases; bases with no gene match: 7. The CDR3 covers 14 residues. Germline V CDR1 and CDR2: SQVTM, ANQGSEA. The CDR3 sequence: CSVELSQGNYEQYF. The CDR3 nucleotides read TGCAGCGTTGAACTATCACAGGGGAACTACGAGCAGTACTTC.

The chain combines TRBV9 with TRBJ1-1; TRBD1 is a possible D gene (6 bases). The germline gives CDR1 SGDLS, CDR2 YYNGEE. V was cut by 0 bases and J by 4 bases, with 19 bases left in between. The CDR3 loop spans 17 amino acids. CDR3: CASSVAYRVTEGTEAFF. The CDR3, as DNA: TGTGCCAGCAGCGTAGCATACAGGGTTACTGAGGGCACTGAAGCTTTCTTT.

This clone was seen a single time. J is TRBJ2-2 and V is TRBV30; 7 bases line up with TRBD2. The J segment lost 1 base and the V segment lost 6 bases, leaving 8 bases of the junction unmatched. CDR3 length: 15 amino acids. The germline gives CDR1 GTSNPN, CDR2 SVGIG (reference sequence). The CDR3 reads CACPAAGLNTGELFF. The DNA for the CDR3 is TGTGCCTGCCCAGCAGCGGGGCTGAACACCGGGGAGCTGTTTTTT.